This T cell receptor (beta chain) was captured in a study of response to subunit inactivated influenza vaccine (dated by TCRdb to 2017 to 2018). About the study as a whole: Deep quantitative profiling of the T cell receptor repertoire was used in the study to follow responses to a trivalent subunit inactivated influenza vaccine. Broader findings and caveats from the paper: According to the authors, only a limited number of new T cells may be recruited by each seasonal influenza vaccination.

Receptor amplification or capture employed RT-PCR. The listed sequencing device is Illumina HiSeq 2500. TCRdb trimmed the raw reads at Q25, called clones with MiXCR and kept productive beta chains. All rows with the same CDR3 protein become a single entry with the most common DNA and genes. The sample table records about 540,000 distinct CDR3 sequences; around 25% of these occur just once. Of the sample, 2.8% falls within the top ten clones. A few counts support this clonotype. What this receptor recognizes is not known. Per-base quality was not reported, and no clone a single base away is much larger than it. CDR1 and CDR2 were assigned from the germline V gene (reference sequence) as DFQATT and SNEGSKA. Trimming removed 6 bases from V and 5 bases from J; the gene matches leave 5 bases unexplained. Reading from cysteine to phenylalanine, the CDR3 counts 14 amino acids. The kept DNA is CDR3 alone, 42 bases in frame from the first base.

The data also belong to a second study, concerning T cells expressing NK-cell markers. Drawing on the second study: TCR beta cDNA libraries were made by 5'RACE template switching that added a universal primer site and unique molecular identifiers. About eight donors provided sorted CD3+CD56+NKG2C+, CD3+CD56+NKG2C- and CD3+CD56-NKG2C+ T-cell subsets, whose TCR beta-chain repertoires were profiled. Among the eight sequenced donors, only one was HCMV-seronegative, while the other seven were HCMV-seropositive. In several experiments an anti-gammadeltaTCR antibody was added to restrict sorting to alphabetaTCR-expressing T cells. In over five donors, the dominant CD3+CD56+NKG2C+ clonotypes were found to rank among the top 10 CD8+ clonotypes and to make up roughly 1.0-7.0% of CD8+ T cells. Those dominant clonotypes were again the most abundant among CD3+CD56-NKG2C+ cells in four donors, at 28.3-60.1%. Whether the expanded NKG2C-expressing T cell clones were specific for HCMV antigens remained unclear. Randomly selected healthy volunteers, three men and five women, were used as the eight sequenced donors. HCMV serostatus was determined by detecting HCMV-specific IgG in serum with a commercial ELISA kit. Ficoll density gradient centrifugation was used to isolate peripheral blood mononuclear cells from blood. Magnetic immunoseparation with Miltenyi isolation kits was used to isolate CD4+ and CD8+ T cells from PBMC. Synthesis of cDNA was primed from the TCR beta constant segment and was followed by two consecutive PCR amplification steps. Libraries were sequenced as 2 x 150 bp reads on Illumina HiSeq 2000/2500, MiSeq or NextSeq. MIGEC was used to demultiplex reads and group reads by UMI, and MiTCR was used to assemble and quantify clonotypes. Only TCR cDNA sequences supported by at least two reads were kept to exclude erroneous sequences. The tcR package was used for downstream repertoire analysis, and clonotypes were matched between fractions using CDR3 nucleotide sequence together with V segment. Antigen specificity was annotated against VDJdb with VDJmatch, allowing one amino acid substitution in CDR3.

Rearrangement joined TRBV20-1 to TRBJ2-3; 13 central bases correspond to TRBD2. The origin of this receptor is a man between 45 and 60 years old who received an inactivated influenza vaccine. Donor details come from another sample of the same person, matched by shared clones. The material was CD4+ T cells sorted from PBMCs, obtained 11 to 12 days after vaccination. The sequenced DNA: TGCAGTGCCCGGACTAGCGGGAGACTAGATACGCAGTATTTT. Its protein product is CSARTSGRLDTQYF.